This paragraph reports one TCR beta chain. Its antigen is unidentified. The sample is drawn from a study of tumor-infiltrating lymphocytes in localized non-small cell lung cancer. Across the study: Each patient gave resected tumor and non-adjacent uninvolved lung tissue.

Trimming took 5 bases from V and 7 from J, leaving 3 bases between them. Germline V gene lookup returns CDR1 SGHAT and CDR2 FQNNGV. CDR3 size: 10 residues. Assay: immunoSEQ multiplex PCR; the TCRdb copy retains only in-frame clones and omits some. Of roughly 12,000 clones detected, 80% to 90% appear once; the ten largest clones hold approximately 8%. Study observations and caveats: Each assay used a separate piece of the same tissue. Higher tumor T cell infiltration than in uninvolved lung was supported by TCRbeta sequencing.

This receptor was taken from a human donor with non-small cell lung cancer. The V call is TRBV11-2, the J call TRBJ2-1; D is ambiguous. The sample taken for sequencing was uninvolved lung tissue not adjacent to the tumor. The CDR3 reads CASSRNEQFF. Here the CDR3 DNA reads TGTGCCAGCAGCCGTAATGAGCAGTTCTTC.